This T cell receptor beta chain was obtained from a study of T-cell reconstitution after alpha-beta-depleted transplantation in children. This clonotype was seen more than once but under ten times. The antigen is unknown. Study-wide points: Expanded clones from the graft, numbering several hundred, reportedly supplied alpha-beta T cells about two months after transplant. Diversity of TCRbeta at day 60 was high in some patients, arising from surviving recipient T cells and thymic progenitors. Diversity and T-cell counts at one year after transplant derived mostly from new T cells.

Unique molecular identifiers were incorporated into the prepared TCRbeta library. One entry per CDR3 protein results from TCRdb running MiXCR on the PCR reads. The sample lists a few hundred thousand distinct CDR3 sequences; approximately 7.3% were seen once. Germline V gene data show CDR1 as SGHRS and CDR2 as YFSETQ. This CDR3 has 15 amino acids. Trimming left V 2 bases short and J 4 bases short, with 15 bases between. The genes are TRBV5-1 and TRBJ1-1; weak D call: TRBD1 (5 bases). The sample here was peripheral blood, taken 360 days after TCRalphabeta/CD19-depleted stem cell transplant. The receptor comes from a female patient aged 2-9 years who had a stem cell transplant for Fanconi anemia, so the T cells may come from the graft donor. CDR3 sequence: CASSLSVGGGTEAFF. The CDR3 DNA reads as TGCGCCAGCAGCTTATCGGTGGGGGGGGGCACTGAAGCTTTCTTT.